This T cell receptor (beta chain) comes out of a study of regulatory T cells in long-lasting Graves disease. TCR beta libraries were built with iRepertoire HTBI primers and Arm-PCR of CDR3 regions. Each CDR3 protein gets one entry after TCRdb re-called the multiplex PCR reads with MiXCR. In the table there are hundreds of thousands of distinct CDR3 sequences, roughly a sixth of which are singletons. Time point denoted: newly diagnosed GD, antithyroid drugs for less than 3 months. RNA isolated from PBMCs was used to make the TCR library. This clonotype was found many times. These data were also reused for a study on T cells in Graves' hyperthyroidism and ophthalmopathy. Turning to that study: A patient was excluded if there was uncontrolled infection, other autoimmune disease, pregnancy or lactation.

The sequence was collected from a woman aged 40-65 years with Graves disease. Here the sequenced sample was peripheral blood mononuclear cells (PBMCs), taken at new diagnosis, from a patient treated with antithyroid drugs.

This CDR3 is CASRQRQELEAFF. The DNA for the CDR3 is TGTGCCAGCAGACAGAGGCAGGAGCTAGAAGCTTTCTTT. The J gene is TRBJ1-1, the V gene TRBV2, with no clear D. The CDR3 length is 13 residues. Germline V lookup: CDR1 SNHLY, CDR2 FYNNEI. V was pared by 6 bases and J by 8 bases, with 16 bases between.